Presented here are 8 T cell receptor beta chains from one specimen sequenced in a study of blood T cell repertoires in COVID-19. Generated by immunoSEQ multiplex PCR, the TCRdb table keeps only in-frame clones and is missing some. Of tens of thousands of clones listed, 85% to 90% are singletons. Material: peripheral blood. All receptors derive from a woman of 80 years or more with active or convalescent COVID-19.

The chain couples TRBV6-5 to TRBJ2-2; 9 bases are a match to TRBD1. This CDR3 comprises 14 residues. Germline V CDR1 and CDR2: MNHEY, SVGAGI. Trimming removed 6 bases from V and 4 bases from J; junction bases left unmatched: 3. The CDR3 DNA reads TGTGCCAGCAGGCGGGACAGGGCCACCGGGGAGCTGTTTTTT. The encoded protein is CASRRDRATGELFF.

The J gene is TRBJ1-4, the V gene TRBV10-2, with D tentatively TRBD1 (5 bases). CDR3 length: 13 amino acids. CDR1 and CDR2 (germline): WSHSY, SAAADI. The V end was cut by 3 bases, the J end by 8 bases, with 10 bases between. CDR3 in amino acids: CASSDRVGEKLFF. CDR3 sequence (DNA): TGCGCCAGCAGTGACAGGGTAGGAGAAAAACTGTTTTTT.

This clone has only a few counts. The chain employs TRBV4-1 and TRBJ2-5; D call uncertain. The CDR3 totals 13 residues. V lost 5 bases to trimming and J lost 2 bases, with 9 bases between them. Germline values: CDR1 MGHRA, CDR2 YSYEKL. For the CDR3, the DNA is TGCGCCAGCAGCTTCCAGGTACAAGAGACCCAGTACTTC. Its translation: CASSFQVQETQYF.

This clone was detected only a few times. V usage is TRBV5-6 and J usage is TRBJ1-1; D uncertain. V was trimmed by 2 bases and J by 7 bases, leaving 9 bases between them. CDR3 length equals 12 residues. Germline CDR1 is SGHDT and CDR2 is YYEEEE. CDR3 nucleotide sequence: TGTGCCAGCAGCTTCGACCGGGGTGAAGCTTTCTTT. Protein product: CASSFDRGEAFF.

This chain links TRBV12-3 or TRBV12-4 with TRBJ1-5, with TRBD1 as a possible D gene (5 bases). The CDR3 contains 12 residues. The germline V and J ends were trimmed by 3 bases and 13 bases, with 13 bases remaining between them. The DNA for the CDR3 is TGTGCCAGCAGTTTCCTCTTGCGACAGCAGCATTTT. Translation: CASSFLLRQQHF.

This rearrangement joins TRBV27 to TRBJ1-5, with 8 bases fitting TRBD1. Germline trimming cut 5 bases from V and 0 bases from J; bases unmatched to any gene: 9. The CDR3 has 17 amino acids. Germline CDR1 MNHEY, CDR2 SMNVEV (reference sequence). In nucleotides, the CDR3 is TGTGCCAGCAGTCCTCTCCAGGGGGCCCCTAGCAATCAGCCCCAGCATTTT. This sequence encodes CASSPLQGAPSNQPQHF.

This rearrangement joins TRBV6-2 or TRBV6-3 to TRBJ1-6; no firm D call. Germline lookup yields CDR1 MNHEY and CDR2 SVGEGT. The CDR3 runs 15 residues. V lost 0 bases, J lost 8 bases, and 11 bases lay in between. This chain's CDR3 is CASSYSKRLDSPLHF. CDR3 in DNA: TGTGCCAGCAGTTACTCGAAACGGTTAGATTCACCCCTCCACTTT.

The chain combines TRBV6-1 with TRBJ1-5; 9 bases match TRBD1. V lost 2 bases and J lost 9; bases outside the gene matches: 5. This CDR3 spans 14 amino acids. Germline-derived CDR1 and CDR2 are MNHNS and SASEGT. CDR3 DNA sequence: TGTGCCAGCAGTGAAATGGGGACAGGGAGGCCCCAGCATTTT. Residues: CASSEMGTGRPQHF.